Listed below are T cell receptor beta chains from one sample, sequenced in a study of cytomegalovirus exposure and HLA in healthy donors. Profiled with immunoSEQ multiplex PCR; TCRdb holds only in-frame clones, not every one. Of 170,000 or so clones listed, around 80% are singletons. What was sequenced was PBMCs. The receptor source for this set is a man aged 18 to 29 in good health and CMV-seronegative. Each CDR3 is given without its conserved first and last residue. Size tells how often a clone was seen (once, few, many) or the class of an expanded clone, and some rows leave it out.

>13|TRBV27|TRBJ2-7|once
ASSLTGAVYDEQY
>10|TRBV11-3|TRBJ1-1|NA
ASSLELAGPV
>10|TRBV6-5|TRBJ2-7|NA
ASRGYSREQY
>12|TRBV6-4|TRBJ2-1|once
ASSGTSGSNEQF
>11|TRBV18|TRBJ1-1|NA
ASSPGGDTEAF
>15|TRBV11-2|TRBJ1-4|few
ASSLEPGRNWGGKLF
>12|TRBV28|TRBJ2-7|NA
ASSLQLISREQY
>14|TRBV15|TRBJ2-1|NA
ATSDLGSSSYNEQF
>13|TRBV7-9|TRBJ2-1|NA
ASSLRYGSYNEQF
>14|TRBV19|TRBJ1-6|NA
ASSIRSMNELWPLH
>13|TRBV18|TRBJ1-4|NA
ASSPPGQSNEKLF
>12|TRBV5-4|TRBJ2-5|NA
ASSLDGYQETQY
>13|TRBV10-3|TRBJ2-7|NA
AISDRQITTYEQY
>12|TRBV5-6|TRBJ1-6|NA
ASSLTGLDSPLH
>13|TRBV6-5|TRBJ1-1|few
ASNLLGQGYTEAF
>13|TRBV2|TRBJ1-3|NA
ASSWGREPGNTIY
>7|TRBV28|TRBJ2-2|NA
FKIGELF
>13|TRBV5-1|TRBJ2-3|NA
ASSLGQTSTDTQY
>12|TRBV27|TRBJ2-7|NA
ASKSGGTYYEQY
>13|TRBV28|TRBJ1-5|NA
ASSLPGDRDQPQH
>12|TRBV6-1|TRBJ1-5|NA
ASSDRGLNQPQH
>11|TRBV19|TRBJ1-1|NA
ASRLTGGTEAF
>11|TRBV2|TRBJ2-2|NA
ASSQGNTGELF
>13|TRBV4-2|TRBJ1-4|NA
ASSRDGQGVEKLF
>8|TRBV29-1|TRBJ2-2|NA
SALTGELF
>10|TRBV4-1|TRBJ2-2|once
ATDIGTGELF
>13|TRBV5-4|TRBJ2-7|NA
ATSLGGAGTYEQY
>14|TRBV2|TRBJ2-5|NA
ASNEGSSAGIETQY
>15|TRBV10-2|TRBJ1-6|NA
ASSEYHGGSYNSPLH
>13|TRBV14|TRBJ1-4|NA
ASSQVPTEHEKLF
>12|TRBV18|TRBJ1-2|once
ASSAGTELYGYT
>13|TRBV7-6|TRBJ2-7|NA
ASSSPRGTGWEQY
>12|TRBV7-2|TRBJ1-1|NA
ASSLVGVRGEAF
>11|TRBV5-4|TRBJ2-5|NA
ASSMRGVETQY
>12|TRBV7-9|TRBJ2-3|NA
SSSYTRETDTQY
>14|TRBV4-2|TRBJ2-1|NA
ASSQEYDRGYNEQF
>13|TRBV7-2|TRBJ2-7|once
ASSVPGLAGFEQY
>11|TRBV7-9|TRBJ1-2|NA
ASSFRDSYGYT
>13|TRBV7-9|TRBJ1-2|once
ASSLDWGVDTGYT
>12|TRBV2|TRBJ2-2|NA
ASSEWGETGGLF
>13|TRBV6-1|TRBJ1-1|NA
ANLTGETKNTEAF
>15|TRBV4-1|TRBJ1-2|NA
ASSQDEDSEKVYGYT
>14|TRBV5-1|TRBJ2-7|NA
ASSGTSGGTPYEQY
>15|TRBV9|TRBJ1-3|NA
ASSAMGQGFTGNTIY
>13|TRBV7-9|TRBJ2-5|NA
ASSSRQGNQETQY
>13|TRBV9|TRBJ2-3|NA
ASSVTSAVTDTQY
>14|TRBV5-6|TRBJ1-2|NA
ASSLSPGQGYYGYT
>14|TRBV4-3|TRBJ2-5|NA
ASSQSPSGRGETQY
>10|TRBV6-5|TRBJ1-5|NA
ASSYPRGPQH
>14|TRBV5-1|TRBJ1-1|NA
AGGPERTGGNTEAF
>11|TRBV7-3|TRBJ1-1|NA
ASSPTLWTEAF
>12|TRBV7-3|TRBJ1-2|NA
ASSPPGLYYGYT
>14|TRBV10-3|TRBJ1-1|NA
AISEGPGQGLTEAF
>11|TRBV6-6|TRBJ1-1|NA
ASSYPVPTEAF
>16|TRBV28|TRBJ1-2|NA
ASSFSARRGEANYGYT